This TCR beta chain is from a study of T cells in Graves' hyperthyroidism and ophthalmopathy. The CDR3 is made up of 18 amino acids. V was pared by 7 bases and J by 0 bases, with 11 bases of the junction left unmatched. Germline V CDR1 and CDR2: MNHEY, SVGEGT. What was amplified from RNA transcripts were TCR beta CDR3 regions. Primed by the HTBI set, a first-round RT-PCR was run on the TCR CDR3. In TCRdb, the multiplex PCR reads were re-called with MiXCR into one record per CDR3 protein. The data contain about 640,000 distinct CDR3 sequences, 20% to 25% of them singletons. This sequence was found in a man aged 25 to 40 with Graves' ophthalmopathy. The chain uses TRBV6-2 or TRBV6-3 and TRBJ2-3, with 12 positions matching TRBD2. Source material: blood. CDR3: CASKTTTGLAGSTDTQYF. The CDR3 bases are TGTGCCAGCAAAACCACTACCGGACTAGCGGGAAGCACAGATACGCAGTATTTT.